The rows below give T cell receptor beta chains drawn from one sample of a study of T cell repertoires in cytomegalovirus infection. Their recognized antigens are unknown. In TCRdb, the reads were re-called with MiXCR into one record per CDR3 protein. The sample has more than 300,000 distinct CDR3 sequences, about a third seen once; the top ten hold around an eighth. The sample was cultured PBMCs, taken from culture after CMV antigen stimulation. The origin of the receptors is a human donor in good health (CMV status not recorded). Some clones in this sample may be carry-over from other donors' samples. CDR3s leave out the opening cysteine and the closing phenylalanine or tryptophan.

length: 13; J: TRBJ2-7; V: TRBV11-2; CDR3: ASRRGRKDSYEQY
length: 13; J: TRBJ2-3; V: TRBV20-1; CDR3: SASRPSGNTDTQY
length: 13; J: TRBJ1-2; V: TRBV4-2; CDR3: ASSQELGRGPGYT
length: 15; J: TRBJ2-5; V: TRBV25-1; CDR3: ASSEATSGTRGRTQY
length: 12; J: TRBJ1-2; V: TRBV27; CDR3: ATLRGPANYGYT
length: 11; J: TRBJ2-2; V: TRBV24-1; CDR3: ATSDLQTGELF
length: 14; J: TRBJ2-5; V: TRBV7-8; CDR3: ASSSLGLAGSETQY
length: 11; J: TRBJ2-7; V: TRBV14; CDR3: ASSRDRLRRQY
length: 12; J: TRBJ2-3; V: TRBV6-6; CDR3: ASSTPLVTDTQY
length: 13; J: TRBJ1-6; V: TRBV6-1; CDR3: ASSSDSLYNSPLH
length: 10; J: TRBJ1-6; V: TRBV6-8; CDR3: ASRSMGSPLH
length: 12; J: TRBJ2-1; V: TRBV28; CDR3: ASSLPGPVSEQF
length: 13; J: TRBJ2-3; V: TRBV11-3; CDR3: ASSNGALGTDTQY
length: 14; J: TRBJ2-1; V: TRBV19; CDR3: ASSSGRRASYNEQF
length: 11; J: TRBJ1-2; V: TRBV5-4; CDR3: ASNIQGAAGYT
length: 13; J: TRBJ1-2; V: TRBV28; CDR3: ASSPPWGFDYGYT
length: 14; J: TRBJ1-5; V: TRBV12-3/TRBV12-4; CDR3: ASSLGRDGGNQPQH
length: 12; J: TRBJ2-5; V: TRBV4-1; CDR3: ASSQVISQETQY
length: 14; J: TRBJ2-5; V: TRBV7-2; CDR3: ASSLVPRKPQETQY
length: 11; J: TRBJ1-5; V: TRBV19; CDR3: ASDRASNQPQH
length: 10; J: TRBJ2-7; V: TRBV6-2/TRBV6-3; CDR3: ASGGQGYEQY
length: 15; J: TRBJ2-1; V: TRBV30; CDR3: AWSASYRDLKYNEQF
length: 12; J: TRBJ1-1; V: TRBV6-2/TRBV6-3; CDR3: ASSRQRLNTEAF
length: 13; J: TRBJ2-1; V: TRBV10-3; CDR3: AISAKREGDNEQF
length: 11; J: TRBJ2-1; V: TRBV6-1; CDR3: ASSRIYRDEQF
length: 9; J: TRBJ1-1; V: TRBV7-2; CDR3: ASSLRRGAF
length: 13; J: TRBJ2-1; V: TRBV15; CDR3: ATSKGLQRDNEQF
length: 17; J: TRBJ1-6; V: TRBV12-5; CDR3: ASGLGPLRDSRNNSPLH
length: 13; J: TRBJ2-2; V: TRBV7-2; CDR3: ASSFTGGRPGELF
length: 12; J: TRBJ2-1; V: TRBV19; CDR3: ASSIRRGSNEQF
length: 12; J: TRBJ1-1; V: TRBV7-2; CDR3: ASTWTAGYTEAF
length: 13; J: TRBJ1-4; V: TRBV28; CDR3: ASIPGTELNEKLF
length: 13; J: TRBJ1-1; V: TRBV4-3; CDR3: ASSLLHRGDTEAF
length: 14; J: TRBJ2-5; V: TRBV11-3; CDR3: ASSPRGGYREETQY
length: 13; J: TRBJ2-1; V: TRBV11-2; CDR3: ASSPSGLGLNEQF
length: 12; J: TRBJ2-5; V: TRBV19; CDR3: ASSRQGAGKGQY
length: 11; J: TRBJ2-2; V: TRBV7-8; CDR3: ASSLVVAGELF
length: 13; J: TRBJ2-6; V: TRBV29-1; CDR3: SVEAVGSGANVLT
length: 13; J: TRBJ2-1; V: TRBV7-8; CDR3: ASRDQGVAYNEQF
length: 15; J: TRBJ2-3; V: TRBV14; CDR3: ASSYRILSGRTDTQY
length: 13; J: TRBJ1-1; V: TRBV7-6; CDR3: ASSLVTGANTEAF
length: 11; J: TRBJ1-2; V: TRBV6-2/TRBV6-3; CDR3: ASTKGLDYGYT
length: 13; J: TRBJ2-3; V: TRBV7-2; CDR3: ASSLQGGGTDTQY
length: 11; J: TRBJ1-1; V: TRBV28; CDR3: ASVGRWATEAF
length: 13; J: TRBJ1-5; V: TRBV19; CDR3: ASSRYGAANQPQH
length: 15; J: TRBJ1-2; V: TRBV7-9; CDR3: ASSLSAQGGRSYGYT
length: 12; J: TRBJ1-2; V: TRBV20-1; CDR3: SANRLQRSYGYT
length: 16; J: TRBJ2-7; V: TRBV29-1; CDR3: SVEARRSDRGPEYEQY
length: 13; J: TRBJ1-1; V: TRBV7-2; CDR3: ASSLARTQNTEAF
length: 11; J: TRBJ2-7; V: TRBV7-2; CDR3: ASSLTLQYEQY
length: 13; J: TRBJ2-2; V: TRBV6-1; CDR3: ASSELVTPTGELF
length: 11; J: TRBJ1-2; V: TRBV7-9; CDR3: ASIPAGAYGYT
length: 12; J: TRBJ1-3; V: TRBV20-1; CDR3: SAGRQGPGNTIY